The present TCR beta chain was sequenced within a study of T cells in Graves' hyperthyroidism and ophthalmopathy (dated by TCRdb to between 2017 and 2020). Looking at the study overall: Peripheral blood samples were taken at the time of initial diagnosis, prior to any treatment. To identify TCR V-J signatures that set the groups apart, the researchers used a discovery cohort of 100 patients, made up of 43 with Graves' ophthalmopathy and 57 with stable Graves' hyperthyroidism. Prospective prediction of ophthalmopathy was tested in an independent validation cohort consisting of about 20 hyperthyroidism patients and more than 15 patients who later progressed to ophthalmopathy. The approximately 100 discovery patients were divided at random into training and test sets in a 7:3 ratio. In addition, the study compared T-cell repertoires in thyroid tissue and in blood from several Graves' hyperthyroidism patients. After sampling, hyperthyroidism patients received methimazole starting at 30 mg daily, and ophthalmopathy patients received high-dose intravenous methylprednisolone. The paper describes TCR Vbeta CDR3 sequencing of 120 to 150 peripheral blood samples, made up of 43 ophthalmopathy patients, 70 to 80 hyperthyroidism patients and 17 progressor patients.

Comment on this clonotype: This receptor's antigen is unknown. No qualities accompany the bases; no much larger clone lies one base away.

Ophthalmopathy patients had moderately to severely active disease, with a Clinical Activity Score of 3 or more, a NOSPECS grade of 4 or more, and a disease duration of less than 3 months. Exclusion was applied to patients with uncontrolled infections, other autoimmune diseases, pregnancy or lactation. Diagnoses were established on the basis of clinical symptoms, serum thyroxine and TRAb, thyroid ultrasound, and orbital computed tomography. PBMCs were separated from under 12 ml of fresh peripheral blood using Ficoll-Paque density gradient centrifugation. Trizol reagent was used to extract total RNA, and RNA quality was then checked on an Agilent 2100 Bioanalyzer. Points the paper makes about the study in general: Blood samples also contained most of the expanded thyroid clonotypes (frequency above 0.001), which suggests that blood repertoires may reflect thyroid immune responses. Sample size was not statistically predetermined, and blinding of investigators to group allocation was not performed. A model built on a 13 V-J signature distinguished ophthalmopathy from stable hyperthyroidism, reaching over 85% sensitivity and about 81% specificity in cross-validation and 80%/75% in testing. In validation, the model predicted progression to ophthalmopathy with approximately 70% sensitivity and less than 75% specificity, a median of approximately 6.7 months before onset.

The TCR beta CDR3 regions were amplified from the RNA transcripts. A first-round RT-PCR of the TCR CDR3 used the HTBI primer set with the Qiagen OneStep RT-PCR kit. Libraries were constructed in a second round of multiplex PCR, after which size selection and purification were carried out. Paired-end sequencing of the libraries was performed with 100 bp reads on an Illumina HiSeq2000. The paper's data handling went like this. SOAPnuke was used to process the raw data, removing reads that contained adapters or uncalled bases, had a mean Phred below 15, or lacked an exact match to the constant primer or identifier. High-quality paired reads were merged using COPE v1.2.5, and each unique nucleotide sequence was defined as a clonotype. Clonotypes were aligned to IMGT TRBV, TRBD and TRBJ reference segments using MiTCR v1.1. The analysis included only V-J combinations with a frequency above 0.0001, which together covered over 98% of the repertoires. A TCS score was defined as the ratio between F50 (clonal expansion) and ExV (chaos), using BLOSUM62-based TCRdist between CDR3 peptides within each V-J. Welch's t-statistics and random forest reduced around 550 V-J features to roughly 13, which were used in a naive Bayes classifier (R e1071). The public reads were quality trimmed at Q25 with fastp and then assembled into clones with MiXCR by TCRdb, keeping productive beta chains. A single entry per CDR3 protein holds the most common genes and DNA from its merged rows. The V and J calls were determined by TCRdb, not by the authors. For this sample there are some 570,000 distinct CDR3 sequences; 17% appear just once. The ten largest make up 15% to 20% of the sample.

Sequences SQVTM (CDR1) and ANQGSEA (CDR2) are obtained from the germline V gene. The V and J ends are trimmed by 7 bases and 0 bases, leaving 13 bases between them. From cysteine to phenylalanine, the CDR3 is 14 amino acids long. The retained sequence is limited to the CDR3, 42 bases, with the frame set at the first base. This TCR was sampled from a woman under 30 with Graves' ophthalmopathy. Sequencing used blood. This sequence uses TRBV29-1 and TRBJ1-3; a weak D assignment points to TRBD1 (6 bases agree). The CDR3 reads CSADRINSGNTIYF. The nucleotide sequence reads TGCAGCGCCGACAGGATTAACTCTGGAAACACCATATATTTT.